These T cell receptor beta chains were read from a single sample in a study of response to subunit inactivated influenza vaccine. Via MiXCR, TCRdb re-called the RT-PCR reads, giving one row per CDR3 protein. The data hold about 570,000 distinct CDR3 sequences, with about 10% observed a single time. The sample also formed part of further work on T cells expressing NK-cell markers.

The sequenced sample was PBMCs from blood, obtained on the day of vaccination. Receptors originate from a man aged 50-60 years who received an inactivated influenza vaccine. Both conserved end residues are part of each CDR3. Fields, in order: J gene, clone size, V gene, CDR3 protein. Only some rows state a clone size, as once, few, many or a class for expanded clones.

TRBJ2-5	few	TRBV7-9	CASSQLQGAETQYF
TRBJ2-7	few	TRBV11-2	CASSSLGGGYEQYF
TRBJ2-7	NA	TRBV6-2/TRBV6-3	CASRPTLYEQYF
TRBJ2-7	many	TRBV13	CASSPGQGASYEQYF
TRBJ2-5	NA	TRBV12-3/TRBV12-4	CASSEPGSQETQYF
TRBJ2-7	few	TRBV7-6	CASSFGDGGNEQYF
TRBJ2-5	many	TRBV11-2	CASSLGVLAGEAQETQYF
TRBJ2-7	NA	TRBV15	CATSRDQGHYEQYF
TRBJ1-2	many	TRBV20-1	CSARDNRAENYGYTF
TRBJ2-1	NA	TRBV4-2	CASKTTSGPSYNEQFF
TRBJ2-7	NA	TRBV7-2	CASSRRDGAYEQYF
TRBJ2-7	NA	TRBV7-2	CASSLGLAGDSYEQYF
TRBJ2-1	few	TRBV7-2	CASSLGYYNEQFF
TRBJ2-1	few	TRBV7-2	CASSLEGFGEQFF
TRBJ2-1	NA	TRBV29-1	CSAPIAGDYNEQFF
TRBJ1-1	many	TRBV29-1	CSVGAGFLGTEAFF
TRBJ2-6	many	TRBV6-5	CASSYSTGLTGANVLTF
TRBJ2-1	few	TRBV29-1	CSATIMDEQFF
TRBJ1-5	many	TRBV7-2	CASSLDRFEPQHF
TRBJ1-3	many	TRBV5-1	CASSSGDSGNTIYF
TRBJ2-5	NA	TRBV6-1	CASRPSGTQETQYF
TRBJ1-2	NA	TRBV5-1	CASRASGSNYGYTF
TRBJ2-2	few	TRBV3-1	CASSPLGRGGPGELFF
TRBJ1-4	few	TRBV7-6	CASSSMTGGINEKLFF
TRBJ2-1	few	TRBV7-6	CASSLEVTAYNEQFF
TRBJ2-4	NA	TRBV20-1	CSARPDRGGNIQYF
TRBJ2-2	many	TRBV9	CASSVTRAGAVGELFF
TRBJ1-6	few	TRBV7-9	CASSAKPGLNNSPLHF
TRBJ2-5	NA	TRBV12-3/TRBV12-4	CASRKTGAETQYF
TRBJ2-1	few	TRBV12-3/TRBV12-4	CASRPDRASYNEQFF
TRBJ2-5	NA	TRBV28	CASSLSGLADQETQYF
TRBJ1-1	NA	TRBV20-1	CSAETGTGLTEAFF
TRBJ2-5	NA	TRBV28	CAIGLAGGKTQYF
TRBJ2-7	NA	TRBV18	CASSSRTSGSPHEQYF
TRBJ2-2	few	TRBV5-1	CASSLAGDNTGELFF
TRBJ2-6	few	TRBV29-1	CSVDVSGANVLTF
TRBJ2-1	NA	TRBV15	CATSRDMNYEQFF
TRBJ1-4	NA	TRBV25-1	CASSGHLGTEEKLFF
TRBJ2-7	NA	TRBV25-1	CASSGLAGGTGEQYF
TRBJ1-3	NA	TRBV4-1	CASSQDSENTIYF
TRBJ2-1	NA	TRBV6-2/TRBV6-3	CASSYFRSSYNEQFF